The clone carrying this T cell receptor beta chain was seen only a few times. Its target is unknown. The sample belongs to a study of identical twins. Study-level results: Fewer insertions marked abundant cord blood beta clonotypes; young adult naive trended weakly, memory not at all. Out-of-frame alpha sequences shared by twins were enriched for low generation probability.

Template switching created a universal primer site, and the cDNA included unique molecular identifiers. TCRdb called the 5' RACE reads again in MiXCR, with one record for every CDR3 protein. The sample contains about 200,000 distinct CDR3 sequences, under 12% of which appear only once. Germline-derived CDR1 and CDR2 are LGHNA and YNFKEQ. There are 16 residues in the CDR3. V shed 2 bases and J 5 bases; nucleotides not matched to a gene: 4. This chain joins TRBV4-2 and TRBJ2-5; 14 nucleotides line up with TRBD2. This TCR was sampled from a man aged 50 or older in good health. Specimen: memory T cells sorted from blood. The CDR3 loop is CASSQRLAGGPETQYF. The CDR3 DNA is TGTGCCAGCAGCCAACGACTAGCGGGGGGGCCGGAGACCCAGTACTTC.